This record covers a single T cell receptor beta chain. The data derive from a study of blood T cell repertoires in COVID-19. Turning to the study itself: The United States, Italy and Spain provided the acute and convalescent COVID-19 samples. PBMCs, B-cell-depleted T cells, or T cells provided the cDNA or gDNA that made up the material.

From germline, CDR1 is SGHRS and CDR2 YFSETQ. The CDR3 is 16 residues long. V was pared by 0 bases and J by 2 bases, with 12 bases between. Original processing methods: Reference gene primer amplification yielded estimated nucleated cell counts. Measured with immunoSEQ multiplex PCR; TCRdb has only the in-frame clones, and not every one. V and J calls and clone size are those listed in that table; D and trimming were worked out from the DNA. The data contain some 220,000 clones, roughly four fifths of them singletons. The chain recombines TRBV5-1 with TRBJ1-5; a possible D gene is TRBD1 (5 bases). The clonotype originates from a man between 45 and 60 years old with acute or convalescent COVID-19. Sequencing was carried out using peripheral blood. CDR3 sequence (DNA): TGCGCCAGCAGCTTGGGCCCCGAACAGGGCAATCAGCCCCAGCATTTT. Protein sequence: CASSLGPEQGNQPQHF.